Following are 11 T cell receptor beta chains from one sample sequenced in a study of blood T cell repertoires in COVID-19. Libraries were prepared by immunoSEQ multiplex PCR; TCRdb keeps only in-frame clonotypes and omits some of them. The sample carries 120,000 to 150,000 clones, around 87% recorded once. Sequenced input: peripheral blood. The source of these receptors is a man older than 75 with acute or convalescent COVID-19.

V gene TRBV28 combines with J gene TRBJ1-1; D call uncertain. V was pared by 5 bases and J by 3 bases, with 7 bases between. The CDR3 totals 12 residues. The germline gives CDR1 MDHEN, CDR2 SYDVKM. The CDR3 DNA is TGTGCCAGCAGTGCAGTGGACACTGAAGCTTTCTTT. Its protein is CASSAVDTEAFF.

The chain links TRBV2 to TRBJ2-7, with 7 bases identical to TRBD2. Germline CDR1 and CDR2: SNHLY and FYNNEI. J gave up 1 base and V 5 bases, and 5 bases lay outside the gene matches. This CDR3 contains 14 residues. As DNA, the CDR3 is TGTGCCAGCAGTAGCGGGATTGGTTCCTACGAGCAGTACTTC. Translated, it gives CASSSGIGSYEQYF.

The chain uses TRBV5-6 and TRBJ2-5, with TRBD2 matching over 14 bases. The length of the CDR3 is 16 residues. The junction had 9 bases not matched to a gene; V was cut back by 7 bases and J by 4 bases. Germline CDR1 SGHDT, CDR2 YYEEEE. The CDR3 DNA reads as TGTGCCAGCTTCGGACTAGCGGGAGGCTTGGGAGAGACCCAGTACTTC. Its translation is CASFGLAGGLGETQYF.

This rearrangement joins TRBV28 to TRBJ2-7, with TRBD2 identical over 7 bases. CDR1 is MDHEN and CDR2 is SYDVKM in the germline V gene. The trim removed 6 bases at V and 3 bases at J, leaving 5 bases unmatched. The CDR3 loop spans 13 amino acids. The CDR3 DNA follows: TGTGCCAGCAGGCAGGGAGGGGTCTACGAGCAGTACTTC. Translation: CASRQGGVYEQYF.

V and J are TRBV5-1 and TRBJ1-1, with D unclear. The germline CDR1 and CDR2 sequences are SGHRS and YFSETQ. The CDR3 has 15 amino acids. V lost 4 bases and J lost 2, with 15 bases in between. The CDR3 DNA is TGCGCCAGCAGCCCCACACTAAAAAGTAACACTGAAGCTTTCTTT. This codes for CASSPTLKSNTEAFF.

V gene TRBV27 combines with J gene TRBJ2-7; D may be TRBD2 (5 bases). This CDR3 has 14 residues. Trimming removed 6 bases from V and 7 bases from J, with 19 bases in between. Germline-derived CDR1 and CDR2 are MNHEY and SMNVEV (reference sequence). CDR3 amino acids: CASRYAGRAGEQYF. DNA of the CDR3: TGTGCCAGCAGATACGCGGGTCGGGCCGGGGAGCAGTACTTC.

Concerning this clone: Other DNA sequences in the sample encode the same CDR3. The chain recombines TRBV5-1 with TRBJ2-5, with TRBD2 matching over 7 bases. The CDR3 totals 14 residues. Germline V gene sequence: CDR1 SGHRS, CDR2 YFSETQ. J was trimmed by 3 bases and V by 0 bases; bases with no gene match: 2. CDR3 sequence reads: CASSLVGGEETQYF. CDR3 sequence (DNA): TGCGCCAGCAGCTTGGTGGGGGGGGAAGAGACCCAGTACTTC.

Written as DNA, the CDR3 is TGTGCCAGCAGTTTATTTGGACAGCCCCTCGGGCCCCAGCATTTT. It specifies CASSLFGQPLGPQHF. The genes are TRBV27 and TRBJ1-5; D is possibly TRBD1 (6 bases). The V end was cut by 1 base, the J end by 9 bases, with 16 bases between. There are 15 residues in the CDR3. CDR1 is MNHEY and CDR2 is SMNVEV in the germline V gene (reference sequence).

The V call is TRBV29-1, the J call TRBJ2-7; D is ambiguous. The V gene lost 0 bases and the J gene lost 4 bases, with 22 bases spanning the gap. CDR1 and CDR2 from the germline V gene are SQVTM and ANQGSEA. This CDR3 region has 17 residues. The CDR3 sequence is CSVEDPHGNRRTYEQYF. In DNA, the CDR3 is TGCAGCGTTGAAGACCCCCATGGTAACCGGAGAACTTACGAGCAGTACTTC.

The genes are TRBV29-1 and TRBJ2-1; tentatively, D is TRBD2 (6 bases). CDR1 is SQVTM, CDR2 ANQGSEA, per germline. CDR3 length equals 13 residues. V lost 6 bases and J lost 7, with 16 bases in between. The CDR3 nucleotides read TGCAGCGTCAGGGACTCCGGGCGGAATGAGCAGTTCTTC. Protein product: CSVRDSGRNEQFF.

This clone was observed a handful of times. J is TRBJ1-2 and V is TRBV2; TRBD1 might be the D (6 bases). The CDR3 length is 13 residues. Trimming took off 5 bases at V and 5 bases at J, with 12 bases between the two ends. Germline CDR1 reads SNHLY; CDR2 reads FYNNEI. The CDR3 nucleotides are TGTGCCAGCAGTACAGGACAGAGGTATGGCTACACCTTC. It specifies CASSTGQRYGYTF.